The 12 T cell receptor beta chains below all came from one sample that was sequenced in a study of shared clonotypes between healthy human individuals (dated by TCRdb to the early 2020s). Libraries were built with the immunoSEQ multiplex PCR assay. TCRdb took over this immuneACCESS table, retaining in-frame rearrangements with V and J assigned. Such tables are incomplete; in checked studies, under half of the missing clones stem from an unresolved V gene, and the remainder is unexplained. This sample has roughly 680,000 clones in its table, and roughly 72% of those were observed once. Together, the top ten hold roughly 1.8% of the sample. The sample consisted of memory CD4+ T cells sorted from blood. The cell subset or site label for this specimen denotes: CD45RA-negative fraction. The source is a woman aged 25 to 39 in good health.

This clone was seen ten or more times. The chain employs TRBV7-8 and TRBJ1-5; 9 bases match TRBD1. The J segment lost 1 base and the V segment lost 2 bases, leaving 9 bases of the junction unmatched. Germline values: CDR1 SGHVS, CDR2 FQNEAQ. This CDR3 spans 18 amino acids. CDR3 amino acids: CASSLRGTGGRSNQPQHF. The DNA of the CDR3 is TGTGCCAGCAGCTTAAGGGGCACAGGGGGCAGGAGCAATCAGCCCCAGCATTTT.

V gene TRBV4-1 combines with J gene TRBJ2-3; D is ambiguous. Trimming shortened V by 0 bases and J by 1 base, and 8 bases separated the two germline ends. Germline V gives CDR1 MGHRA, CDR2 YSYEKL. The CDR3 loop spans 15 amino acids. As DNA, the CDR3 is TGCGCCAGCAGCCAAGATAGAAGAGGCACAGATACGCAGTATTTT. Translated, it gives CASSQDRRGTDTQYF.

This chain connects TRBV6-1 to TRBJ1-5, with no clear D. The germline V and J ends were trimmed by 7 bases and 1 base, with 8 bases remaining between them. The CDR3 has 13 residues. CDR1 and CDR2 (germline): MNHNS, SASEGT. CDR3 nucleotides: TGTGCCAGCAAGCACGGAAGCAATCAGCCCCAGCATTTT. Translation: CASKHGSNQPQHF.

CDR3 sequence (DNA): TGTGCCAGCAGCTTAGTAGCTAGCTGGGAGACCCAGTACTTC. This gives the protein CASSLVASWETQYF. The rearrangement links TRBV7-9 to TRBJ2-5; D perhaps matches TRBD2 (5 bases). The ends were cut back, 1 base at V and 5 bases at J, with 11 bases in the middle. Germline V gene data show CDR1 as SEHNR and CDR2 as FQNEAQ (reference sequence). The CDR3 sequence is 14 residues long.

J is TRBJ2-3 and V is TRBV10-2, with 10 bases lining up with TRBD2. The CDR3 spans 15 residues. With 4 bases clipped from V and 4 bases from J, the junction kept 5 bases outside the gene matches. Germline lookup yields CDR1 WSHSY and CDR2 SAAADI. CDR3 sequence (DNA): TGCGCCAGCAGTGGTCAAGCGGGAGGGGCAGATACGCAGTATTTT. This encodes CASSGQAGGADTQYF.

The V call is TRBV11-2, the J call TRBJ2-2; TRBD2 matches at 10 bases. V gave up 2 bases and J gave up 7 bases; unmatched junction bases: 4. This CDR3 has 15 residues. The germline V gene encodes CDR1 SGHAT and CDR2 FQNNGV. CDR3 residues: CASSLTSGTGGELFF. The CDR3 DNA is TGTGCCAGCAGCTTAACTAGCGGGACGGGCGGGGAGCTGTTTTTT. The whole variable domain, remainder taken from reference TRBV11-2 and TRBJ2-2, is EAGVAQSPRYKIIEKRQSVAFWCNPISGHATLYWYQQILGQGPKLLIQFQNNGVVDDSQLPKDRFSAERLKGVDSTLKIQPAKLEDSAVYLCASSLTSGTGGELFFGEGSRLTVL.

This clone came up a few times. V is TRBV30 and J is TRBJ2-5, with D perhaps TRBD1 or TRBD2 (5 bases each). Germline V gene lookup returns CDR1 GTSNPN and CDR2 SVGIG (reference sequence). The ends were cut back, 4 bases at V and 1 base at J, with 16 bases in the middle. The CDR3 consists of 15 residues. The CDR3 sequence: CAWTVQSGTQETQYF. Here the CDR3 DNA reads TGTGCCTGGACGGTTCAGTCCGGGACCCAAGAGACCCAGTACTTC.

This clone was seen only a few times. The chain links TRBV7-7 to TRBJ2-3, with 13 bases fitting TRBD2. CDR3 length: 16 residues. The V gene end was trimmed by 4 bases and the J gene end by 6 bases; junction bases not matched to a gene: 7. The V gene's germline CDR1 is SSHAT and CDR2 FNYEAQ (reference sequence). In nucleotides, the CDR3 is TGTGCCAGCAGCTCCCACGGACTAGCGGGAGCCGATACGCAGTATTTT. This encodes CASSSHGLAGADTQYF.

The rearrangement uses TRBV10-1 and TRBJ2-6, with unresolved D. The CDR3 spans 15 residues. V was cut by 4 bases and J by 0 bases, with 7 bases left in between. Germline loops: CDR1 WNHNN, CDR2 SYGVQD (reference sequence). CDR3 nucleotide sequence: TGCGCCAGCAGTGGCGTGGGCTCTGGGGCCAACGTCCTGACTTTC. Translating gives CASSGVGSGANVLTF.

The rearrangement joins TRBV7-7 to TRBJ2-3, with D tentatively TRBD1 or TRBD2 (7 bases each). The CDR3 consists of 15 residues. V was pared by 4 bases and J by 5 bases, with 16 bases between. Germline V lookup: CDR1 SSHAT, CDR2 FNYEAQ (reference sequence). The CDR3 bases are TGTGCCAGCAGCTCAAATCCAGGGGGGGGAGATACGCAGTATTTT. Amino acid sequence: CASSSNPGGGDTQYF.

The J gene is TRBJ2-7, the V gene TRBV5-4; 7 bases fit TRBD2. Unmatched junction bases numbered 11, after V lost 4 bases and J lost 1 base. The CDR3 runs to 16 residues. Germline assignment: CDR1 SGHNT and CDR2 YYREEE (reference sequence). The CDR3 reads CASSTGGLVGSYEQYF. For the CDR3, the DNA is TGTGCCAGCAGCACGGGGGGATTGGTGGGGTCCTACGAGCAGTACTTC.

This clone was counted only a few times. The chain has TRBV5-1 and TRBJ1-1; possibly TRBD1 for D (6 bases). Germline V lookup: CDR1 SGHRS, CDR2 YFSETQ. Trimming stripped 1 base from V and 1 base from J, with 11 bases between. The CDR3 totals 15 residues. CDR3 amino acids: CASSLLGGRNTEAFF. The DNA for the CDR3 is TGCGCCAGCAGCTTGCTTGGGGGCAGGAACACTGAAGCTTTCTTT.